This T cell receptor beta chain originates from a study of shared clonotypes between healthy human individuals. In the naive CD8 group, cells lacked CD45RO and were positively selected for CCR7, so terminally differentiated effector memory CD45RA+ cells were left out. Every donor was a Caucasian adult from Nashville, Tennessee. Sequencing used immunoSEQ multiplex PCR; TCRdb keeps in-frame clones, though not all of them. The sample records some 600,000 clones, about 96% being singletons. V lost 4 bases to trimming and J lost 0 bases, with 13 bases between them. Germline CDR1 reads SGHRS; CDR2 reads YFSETQ. This CDR3 has 15 residues.

Sequencing was performed on naive CD8+ T cells sorted from blood. The genes are TRBV5-1 and TRBJ1-2; D may be TRBD1 (5 bases). This receptor was taken from a woman in her 30s in good health. The CDR3 sequence: CASSARGEANYGYTF. The CDR3 bases are TGCGCCAGCAGCGCGAGGGGTGAAGCTAACTATGGCTACACCTTC.